This T cell receptor beta chain was identified during a study of early T cells in non-severe SARS-CoV-2 infection. Study summary: The study sequenced bulk RNA from unsorted whole blood, with chains unpaired.

Germline V lookup: CDR1 SGHNT, CDR2 YYREEE (reference sequence). The CDR3 is 14 amino acids. Trimming took off 3 bases at V and 1 base at J, with 9 bases between the two ends. Researchers tagged individual cDNA molecules with unique molecular identifiers. TCRdb used MiXCR to reprocess the 5' RACE reads, holding one entry per CDR3 protein. The sample carries some 82,000 distinct CDR3 sequences, approximately 12% recorded once. The chain is built from TRBV5-4 and TRBJ2-3, with no clear D. The source material was whole blood, sampled at baseline. This sequence originates from an adult who was a healthcare worker with PCR-confirmed SARS-CoV-2 infection or an uninfected control (not recorded which). CDR3 bases: TGTGCCAGCAGCTCCCCCTCCGGCACAGATACGCAGTATTTT. This encodes CASSSPSGTDTQYF.